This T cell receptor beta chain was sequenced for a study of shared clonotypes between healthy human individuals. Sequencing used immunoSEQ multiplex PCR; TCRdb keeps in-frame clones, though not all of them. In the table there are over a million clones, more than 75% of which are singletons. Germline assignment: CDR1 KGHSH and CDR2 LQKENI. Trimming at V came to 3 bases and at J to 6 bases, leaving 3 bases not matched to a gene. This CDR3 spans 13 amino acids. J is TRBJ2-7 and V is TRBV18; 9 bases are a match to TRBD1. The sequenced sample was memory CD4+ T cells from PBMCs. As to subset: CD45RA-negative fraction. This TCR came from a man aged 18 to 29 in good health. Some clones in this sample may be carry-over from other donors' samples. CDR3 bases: TGTGCCAGCTCACCGGGACAGGGTTTCGAGCAGTACTTC. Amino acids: CASSPGQGFEQYF.